This T cell receptor (beta chain) was observed in a study of blood T cell repertoires in COVID-19. Study-wide background: Samples of COVID-19 (acute and convalescent) were obtained from the United States, Italy and Spain. From T cells, B-cell-depleted T cells, or PBMCs came the material, which was cDNA or gDNA.

This CDR3 is built from 16 residues. V lost 4 bases and J lost 0; bases outside the gene matches: 5. From germline, CDR1 is SGHRS and CDR2 YFSETQ. Original handling: Amplification of reference gene primers was used by the study to estimate nucleated cell counts. Generated by immunoSEQ multiplex PCR, the TCRdb table keeps only in-frame clones and is missing some. That table supplies the V and J calls and clone size; D and trimming were determined from the DNA. This sample yields roughly 250,000 clones, of which 84% are seen a single time; around 9.1% belongs to the top ten. Sample: peripheral blood. This TCR came from a human donor in a cohort sampled during active COVID-19. The chain recombines TRBV5-1 with TRBJ2-1; 9 bases align to TRBD2. DNA for the CDR3: TGCGCCAGCAGCCCCAATAGCGGGAGCTCCTACAATGAGCAGTTCTTC. This gives the protein CASSPNSGSSYNEQFF.